These 7 T cell receptor beta chains were sequenced from one sample in a study of cytomegalovirus exposure and HLA in healthy donors. The PCR was carried out with 60 Vbeta primers and 13 Jbeta primers. Profiling relied on immunoSEQ multiplex PCR, and the TCRdb table lists in-frame clones only, not all of them. The data show more than 80,000 clones, approximately 79% seen once. Sample: PBMCs. The receptors shown here come from a man between 60 and 70 years old in good health and CMV-seronegative.

The V and J genes are TRBV30 and TRBJ2-7; D is ambiguous. The length of the CDR3 is 13 residues. CDR1 is GTSNPN and CDR2 is SVGIG in the germline V gene (reference sequence). Trimming took off 0 bases at V and 7 bases at J, with 13 bases between the two ends. DNA for the CDR3: TGTGCCTGGAGTGTTACTTTCCCCGGGGAGCAGTACTTC. Its translation is CAWSVTFPGEQYF.

CDR3 coding DNA: TGTGCCAGCAGCCCCCCGAGTATAAACATTCAGTACTTC. It encodes CASSPPSINIQYF. The genes are TRBV7-2 and TRBJ2-4, with unresolved D. V lost 5 bases and J lost 6, with 11 bases in between. From germline, CDR1 is SGHTA and CDR2 FQGNSA. The CDR3 is 13 residues long.

The chain has TRBV2 and TRBJ2-4; possibly TRBD1 for D (6 bases). This CDR3 has 11 amino acids. Germline V gene sequence: CDR1 SNHLY, CDR2 FYNNEI. Trimming took 4 bases from V and 15 from J, leaving 13 bases between them. CDR3 amino acids: CASSVSQGTYF. The DNA of the CDR3 is TGTGCCAGCAGTGTATCTCAGGGGACGTACTTC.

This clone was counted only a few times. The chain couples TRBV4-1 to TRBJ1-5, with 7 bases that match TRBD1. V trimming: 4 bases; J trimming: 4 bases; junction bases outside the gene matches: 10. This CDR3 comprises 16 residues. Germline CDR1 is MGHRA and CDR2 is YSYEKL. CDR3 sequence (DNA): TGCGCCAGCAGCCCCAAGGGCGGGACAGCTAATCAGCCCCAGCATTTT. Its translation: CASSPKGGTANQPQHF.

This chain connects TRBV7-2 to TRBJ2-3; 7 bases map to TRBD1. The V gene end was trimmed by 3 bases and the J gene end by 0 bases; junction bases not matched to a gene: 6. The CDR3 length is 16 residues. Germline loops: CDR1 SGHTA, CDR2 FQGNSA. The CDR3 sequence: CASSFTYRGSTDTQYF. As DNA, the CDR3 is TGTGCCAGCAGCTTCACCTACAGGGGTAGCACAGATACGCAGTATTTT.

This clone was picked up one time. The chain recombines TRBV28 with TRBJ1-1; D remains ambiguous. Trimming pared 3 bases from V and 4 bases from J, leaving 15 bases between. The germline V gene encodes CDR1 MDHEN and CDR2 SYDVKM. The CDR3 extends over 15 amino acids. This CDR3 is CASSFTRSIPTEAFF. The CDR3 nucleotides are TGTGCCAGCAGTTTCACTCGGTCTATCCCCACTGAAGCTTTCTTT.

This sequence joins TRBV10-1 and TRBJ2-5, with 14 positions matching TRBD2. Germline CDR1 is WNHNN and CDR2 is SYGVQD (reference sequence). This CDR3 comprises 16 residues. V was clipped by 2 bases and J by 1 base; unmatched bases: 0. The CDR3 sequence: CASSEGTSGGQETQYF. The DNA of the CDR3 is TGCGCCAGCAGTGAGGGGACTAGCGGGGGCCAAGAGACCCAGTACTTC.